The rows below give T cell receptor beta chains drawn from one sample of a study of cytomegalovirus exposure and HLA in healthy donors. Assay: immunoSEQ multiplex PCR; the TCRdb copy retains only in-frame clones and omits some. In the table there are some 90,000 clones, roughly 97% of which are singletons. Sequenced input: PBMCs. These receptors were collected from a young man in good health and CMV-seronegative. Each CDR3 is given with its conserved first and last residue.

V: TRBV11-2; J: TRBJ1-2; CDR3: CASSPQTGYYGYTF
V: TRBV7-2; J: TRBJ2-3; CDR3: CASSLGKRGGTDTQYF
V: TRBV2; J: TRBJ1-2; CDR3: CASSEEDGTAYYGYTF
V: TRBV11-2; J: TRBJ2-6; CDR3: CASSLIQVSGANVLTF
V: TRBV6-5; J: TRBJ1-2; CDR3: CASRDSYGYTF
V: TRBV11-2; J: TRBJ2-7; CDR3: CASSLIRWTGGHEQYF
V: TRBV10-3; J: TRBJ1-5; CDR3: CAISVQGGSNQPQHF
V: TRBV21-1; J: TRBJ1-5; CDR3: CASSDRGNQPQHF
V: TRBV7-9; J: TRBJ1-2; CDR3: CASSPGDRVGYTF
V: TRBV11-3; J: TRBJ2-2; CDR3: CASSQDRAGGELFF
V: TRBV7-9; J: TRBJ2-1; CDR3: CASSLTSGSGLDEQFF
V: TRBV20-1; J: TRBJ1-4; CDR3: CSARTTNRLFF
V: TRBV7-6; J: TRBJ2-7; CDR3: CASSLASGNAYEQYF
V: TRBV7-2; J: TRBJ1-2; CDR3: CASSLWAGYTF
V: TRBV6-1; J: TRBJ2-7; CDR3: CASSLLAGPSYEQYF
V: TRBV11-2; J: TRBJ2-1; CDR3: CASSLAPDRNEQFF
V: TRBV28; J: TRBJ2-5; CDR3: CASSLGGGETQYF
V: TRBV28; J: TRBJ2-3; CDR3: CASSAPIGLAGGPSTDTQYF
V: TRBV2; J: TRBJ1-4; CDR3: CASSTGQGTGRNEKLFF
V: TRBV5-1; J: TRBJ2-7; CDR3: CASSLDYRDSYEQYF
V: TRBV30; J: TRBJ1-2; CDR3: CAWSVGRGANYGYTF
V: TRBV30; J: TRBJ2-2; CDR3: CAYTGGSGWNTGELFF
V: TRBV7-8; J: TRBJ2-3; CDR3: CASSPLAGGTDTQYF
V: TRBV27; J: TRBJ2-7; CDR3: CASSPTGTGVYEQYF
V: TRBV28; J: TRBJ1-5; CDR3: CASSFITGAGQPQHF
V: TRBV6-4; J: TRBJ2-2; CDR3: CASSPAAGEANTGELFF
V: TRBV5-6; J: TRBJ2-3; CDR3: CASSLAGDMEYF
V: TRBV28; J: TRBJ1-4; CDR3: CASSLRTPGQGFTNEKLFF
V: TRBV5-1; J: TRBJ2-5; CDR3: CASSLIGVAEETQYF
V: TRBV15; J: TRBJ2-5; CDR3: CATSRDSSGSETQYF
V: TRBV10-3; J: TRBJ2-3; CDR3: CAIRQGLVTDTQYF
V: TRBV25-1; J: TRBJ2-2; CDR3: CASSAVLGQDANTGELFF
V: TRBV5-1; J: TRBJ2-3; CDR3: CASSLLLGTDTQYF
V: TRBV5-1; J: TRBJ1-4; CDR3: CASSLEPWTGVSDEKLFF
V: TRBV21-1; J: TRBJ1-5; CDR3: CASSKRVSRDGNQPQHF
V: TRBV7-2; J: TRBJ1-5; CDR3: CASSPYWDTYFNQPQHF
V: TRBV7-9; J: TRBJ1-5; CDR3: CASRKGGNQPQHF
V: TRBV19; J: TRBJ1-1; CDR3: CASTTYRNTEAFF
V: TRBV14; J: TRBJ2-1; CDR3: CASSRTGFYSYNEQFF
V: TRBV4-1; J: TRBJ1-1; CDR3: CASSQEWRLNTEAFF
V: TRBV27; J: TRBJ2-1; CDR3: CASSPLAGVGYNEQFF
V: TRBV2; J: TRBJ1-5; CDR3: CASSAGQFSNQPQHF
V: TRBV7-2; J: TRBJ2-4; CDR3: CASSRGNPGNIQYF
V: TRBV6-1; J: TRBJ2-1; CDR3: CASSEGPGLAGGPIWFYEQFF
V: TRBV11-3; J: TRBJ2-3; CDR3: CASSLDLSRGDTQYF
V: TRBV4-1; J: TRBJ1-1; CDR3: CASSHLRWDRERIAVTEAFF
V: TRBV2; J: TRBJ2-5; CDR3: CASSRPAGAETQYF
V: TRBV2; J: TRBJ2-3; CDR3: CASSVKGQGSTDTQYF
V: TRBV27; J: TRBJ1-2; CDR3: CASSAYRDRAISGYTF